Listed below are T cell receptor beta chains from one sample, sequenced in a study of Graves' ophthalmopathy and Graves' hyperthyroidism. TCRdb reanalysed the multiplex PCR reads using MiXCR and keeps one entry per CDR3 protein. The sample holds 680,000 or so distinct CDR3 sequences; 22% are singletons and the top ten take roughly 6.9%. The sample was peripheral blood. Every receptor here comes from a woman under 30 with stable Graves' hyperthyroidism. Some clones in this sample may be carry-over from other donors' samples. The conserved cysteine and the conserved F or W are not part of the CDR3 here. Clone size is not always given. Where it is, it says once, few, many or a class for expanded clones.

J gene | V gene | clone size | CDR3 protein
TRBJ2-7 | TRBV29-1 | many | SVVVDNSYEQY
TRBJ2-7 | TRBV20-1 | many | SASGQGPWSSYEQY
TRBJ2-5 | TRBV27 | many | AGSELPETQY
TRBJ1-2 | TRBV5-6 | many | ASSQIGVMVGYT
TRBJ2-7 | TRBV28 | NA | ATRDSYEQY
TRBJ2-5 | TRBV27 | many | ASSLIGEETQY
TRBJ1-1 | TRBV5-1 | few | ASSRGGGLNTEAF
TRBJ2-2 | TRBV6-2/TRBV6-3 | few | ASSYSLAGLNMNTGELF
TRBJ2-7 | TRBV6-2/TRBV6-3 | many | ASSYAGWRESYEQY
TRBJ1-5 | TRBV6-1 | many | ASSEALPTVLNQPQH
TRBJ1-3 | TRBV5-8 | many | ASSFQEGNTIY
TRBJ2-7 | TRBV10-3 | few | AISESGQGYEQY
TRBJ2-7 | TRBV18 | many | ASSPAMYGGEQY
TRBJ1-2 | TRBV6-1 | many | ASSLPGQAPAYT
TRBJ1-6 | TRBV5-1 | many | ASSLAGPRYNSPLH
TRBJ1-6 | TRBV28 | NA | ASSILPGGSPLH
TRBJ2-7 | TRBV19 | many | ASSISDRSEQY
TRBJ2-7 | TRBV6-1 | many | ASLFSGRRYEQY
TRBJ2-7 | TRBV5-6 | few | ASSFLEGREQY
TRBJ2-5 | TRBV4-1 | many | ASSRKGPAQETQY
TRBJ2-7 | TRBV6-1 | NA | ASSDGGRGRVKEY
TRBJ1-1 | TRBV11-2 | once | ASSEGSPEAF
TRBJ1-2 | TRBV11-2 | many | ASSLETPDRDYGYT
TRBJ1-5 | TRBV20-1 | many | SASVTDQPQH
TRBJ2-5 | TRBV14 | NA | ASSQDPGSATQY
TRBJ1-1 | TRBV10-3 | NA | AISERAFAEAF
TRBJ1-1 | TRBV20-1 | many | SAPNRVTNTEAF
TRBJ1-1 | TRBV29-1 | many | SVPTTGVNTEAF
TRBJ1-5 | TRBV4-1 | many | ASSTHTGGNQPQH
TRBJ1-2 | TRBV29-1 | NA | SVDLQGGGYT
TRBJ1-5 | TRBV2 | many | ASRGQGGVIPQH
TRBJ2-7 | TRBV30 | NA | AWSGDRGDEQY
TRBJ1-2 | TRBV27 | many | ASSLSRRGPYGYT
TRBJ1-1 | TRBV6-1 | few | ASSGPGATEAF
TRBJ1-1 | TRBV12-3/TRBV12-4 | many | ASSFYQGFHTEAF
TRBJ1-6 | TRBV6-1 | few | ASSEDLTGSLNSPLH